The 31 T cell receptor beta chains reported below all come from one sample, sequenced in a study of CD8 T cells in Susac syndrome. A quantity of about 0.5 to 1 ug RNA underwent reverse transcription using random hexamers. A single record per CDR3 protein comes from TCRdb applying MiXCR to the immunoSEQ multiplex PCR reads. The data hold roughly 150,000 distinct CDR3 sequences, with nearly 97% observed a single time. The sequenced sample was CD4+ T cells from PBMCs. Receptors were obtained from a human donor with Susac syndrome.

V is TRBV2 and J is TRBJ2-1; TRBD2 aligns across 7 bases. Trimming removed 4 bases from V and 1 base from J; junction bases left unmatched: 4. Germline V gene lookup returns CDR1 SNHLY and CDR2 FYNNEI. The CDR3 has 15 amino acids. CDR3 nucleotides: TGTGCCAGCAGTGGTGAGCGGGGATCCTACAATGAGCAGTTCTTC. Translating it yields CASSGERGSYNEQFF.

The chain is built from TRBV9 and TRBJ2-6; possible D gene TRBD2, 5 bases. Germline V gene lookup returns CDR1 SGDLS and CDR2 YYNGEE. This CDR3 is 18 amino acids long. Trimming removed 2 bases at V and 0 bases at J, with 15 bases between. CDR3 residues: CASSVSGKVLSGANVLTF. The CDR3, as DNA: TGTGCCAGCAGCGTGAGCGGCAAAGTACTCTCTGGGGCCAACGTCCTGACTTTC.

The chain links TRBV20-1 to TRBJ2-1; TRBD2 aligns across 8 bases. CDR1 and CDR2 (germline): DFQATT, SNEGSKA (reference sequence). Trimming cost V 6 bases and J 4 bases; bases outside gene matches: 8. This CDR3 contains 14 residues. CDR3 loop: CSAMGGRLYNEQFF. DNA of the CDR3: TGCAGTGCCATGGGCGGGAGGTTGTACAATGAGCAGTTCTTC.

The gene calls are TRBV5-4 and TRBJ1-3; no clear D. V lost 7 bases and J 0 bases, leaving 17 bases between the germline ends. The CDR3 runs to 16 residues. In germline, CDR1 is SGHNT, CDR2 YYREEE (reference sequence). CDR3 DNA sequence: TGTGCCAGCGGTTGGGGAGGTACGAGCTCTGGAAACACCATATATTTT. It codes for CASGWGGTSSGNTIYF.

The chain links TRBV12-3 or TRBV12-4 to TRBJ1-2; TRBD1 agrees at 8 bases. There are 15 residues in the CDR3. V trimming: 4 bases; J trimming: 4 bases; junction bases outside the gene matches: 8. The CDR3 sequence: CASSSPTGAAYGYTF. CDR3 DNA sequence: TGTGCCAGCAGTTCGCCGACAGGGGCGGCCTATGGCTACACCTTC.

The genes are TRBV20-1 and TRBJ2-3; possibly TRBD1 for D (6 bases). V lost 3 bases and J 2 bases, leaving 15 bases between the germline ends. Germline loops: CDR1 DFQATT, CDR2 SNEGSKA (reference sequence). The CDR3 runs 15 residues. The CDR3 coding sequence is TGCAGTGCTAGCCCGACAGGCAAATCCACAGATACGCAGTATTTT. Translated, it gives CSASPTGKSTDTQYF.

V and J are TRBV11-2 and TRBJ2-3; 11 positions agree with TRBD2. CDR1 and CDR2 (germline): SGHAT, FQNNGV. The CDR3 runs 15 residues. The J segment lost 8 bases and the V segment lost 5 bases, leaving 9 bases of the junction unmatched. The CDR3 loop reads CASSRGLADGVTQYF. For the CDR3, the DNA is TGTGCCAGCAGCAGGGGACTAGCGGATGGGGTTACGCAGTATTTT.

The chain recombines TRBV6-1 with TRBJ1-2; D call uncertain. Trimming took off 0 bases at V and 8 bases at J, with 13 bases between the two ends. Germline CDR1 MNHNS, CDR2 SASEGT. The CDR3 runs to 14 residues. CDR3 in amino acids: CASSEAGGLLGYTF. In DNA, the CDR3 is TGTGCCAGCAGTGAAGCGGGAGGCCTCTTGGGCTACACCTTC.

The V and J genes are TRBV18 and TRBJ2-3; 13 bases agree with TRBD2. The CDR3 has 15 amino acids. Trimming removed 2 bases from V and 6 bases from J; junction bases left unmatched: 2. Germline values: CDR1 KGHSH, CDR2 LQKENI. The CDR3 spells CASSPGTSGMDTQYF. CDR3 in DNA: TGTGCCAGCTCACCAGGGACTAGCGGGATGGATACGCAGTATTTT.

Written as DNA, the CDR3 is TGCAGTGCTAAGGTTGCATCCAATCAGCCCCAGCATTTT. It codes for CSAKVASNQPQHF. This sequence joins TRBV20-1 and TRBJ1-5; D is ambiguous. CDR3 length: 13 amino acids. With 4 bases removed from V and 3 bases from J, the gap between germline ends came to 10 bases. Germline assignment: CDR1 DFQATT and CDR2 SNEGSKA (reference sequence).

V usage is TRBV9 and J usage is TRBJ2-3; D is unresolved. Trimming removed 0 bases from V and 1 base from J, with 6 bases in between. The germline CDR1 and CDR2 sequences are SGDLS and YYNGEE. The CDR3 totals 14 residues. The CDR3 is CASSVESGTDTQYF. The CDR3 DNA sequence: TGTGCCAGCAGCGTAGAATCAGGCACAGATACGCAGTATTTT.

The chain recombines TRBV7-3 with TRBJ2-1; D remains ambiguous. This CDR3 region has 13 residues. The germline CDR1 and CDR2 sequences are SGHTA and FQGTGA. Between the trimmed V and J ends, which lost 0 bases and 8 bases, there was a span of 8 bases. The chain's CDR3 is CASSLTGRDEQFF. The CDR3 region has the DNA TGTGCCAGCAGCTTAACAGGGCGAGATGAGCAGTTCTTC.

With respect to this clonotype: At one boundary the junction diverges from the germline segment, which might be a read error. CDR3 region: CASSHLRVGVPLF. CDR3 coding DNA: TGCGCCAGCAGTCACTTACGGGTGGGGGTCCCCCTCTTC. The chain employs TRBV23-1 and TRBJ2-1; D may match TRBD1 or TRBD2 (5 bases each). TRBV23-1 is designated an ORF whose function remains uncertain. The CDR3 loop spans 13 amino acids.

The V call is TRBV5-1, the J call TRBJ2-5; D not resolved. The germline V gene has CDR1 SGHRS and CDR2 YFSETQ. This CDR3 region has 15 residues. The V and J ends lost 5 bases and 5 bases respectively, with 19 bases between them. CDR3 loop: CASRYMSQPTETQYF. The CDR3 region has the DNA TGCGCCAGCAGATATATGTCACAGCCGACGGAGACCCAGTACTTC.

CDR3 region: CASSASGRNYEQFF. The CDR3 DNA follows: TGTGCCAGCAGCGCGAGCGGGAGGAATTATGAGCAGTTCTTC. This chain connects TRBV9 to TRBJ2-1; 9 bases fit TRBD2. The germline CDR1 and CDR2 sequences are SGDLS and YYNGEE. This CDR3 comprises 14 residues. J gave up 8 bases and V 3 bases, and 6 bases lay outside the gene matches. Supplemented by reference TRBV9 and TRBJ2-1, the full variable domain reads DSGVTQTPKHLITATGQRVTLRCSPRSGDLSVYWYQQSLDQGLQFLIQYYNGEERAKGNILERFSAQQFPDLHSELNLSSLELGDSALYFCASSASGRNYEQFFGPGTRLTVL.

This chain joins TRBV7-2 and TRBJ2-5; D is undetermined. The CDR3 spans 13 residues. Trimming took 5 bases from V and 7 from J, leaving 14 bases between them. From germline, CDR1 is SGHTA and CDR2 FQGNSA. The CDR3: CASSTDTKMTQYF. The DNA of the CDR3 is TGTGCCAGCAGCACGGATACCAAAATGACCCAGTACTTC.

The chain carries TRBV20-1 and TRBJ1-1; D call uncertain. Germline CDR1 and CDR2: DFQATT and SNEGSKA (reference sequence). The CDR3 loop spans 12 amino acids. Between the trimmed V and J ends, which lost 5 bases and 4 bases, there was a span of 11 bases. CDR3 region: CSASPQRTEAFF. As DNA, the CDR3 is TGCAGTGCTTCGCCCCAGCGCACTGAAGCTTTCTTT.

Here the CDR3 DNA reads TGTGCCAGCAGCGGAAGGACTAGCACTTTCCTTGGCTCCTACAATGAGCAGTTCTTC. Protein: CASSGRTSTFLGSYNEQFF. J is TRBJ2-1 and V is TRBV9; TRBD2 aligns across 8 bases. This CDR3 comprises 19 residues. The junction had 14 bases not matched to a gene; V was cut back by 3 bases and J by 0 bases. CDR1 is SGDLS and CDR2 is YYNGEE in the germline V gene.

The chain carries TRBV29-1 and TRBJ1-1; D is uncertain. This CDR3 comprises 15 residues. Germline loops: CDR1 SQVTM, CDR2 ANQGSEA. The V end lost 0 bases, the J end lost 10 bases, and 21 bases lay between the germline ends. The CDR3 reads CSVEDTPRRGGGAFF. The CDR3 DNA is TGCAGCGTTGAAGATACCCCTCGACGAGGCGGCGGAGCTTTCTTT.

This clonotype turned up a few times. The CDR3 loop reads CASRGQGNTEAFF. The CDR3 nucleotides are TGTGCCAGTAGAGGACAGGGTAACACTGAAGCTTTCTTT. This rearrangement joins TRBV12-3 or TRBV12-4 to TRBJ1-1, with 8 bases fitting TRBD1. The junction had 5 bases not matched to a gene; V was cut back by 9 bases and J by 2 bases. This CDR3 contains 13 residues.

The rearrangement joins TRBV29-1 to TRBJ2-7; TRBD2 agrees at 7 bases. V was pared by 6 bases and J by 3 bases, with 8 bases of the junction left unmatched. Germline V CDR1 and CDR2: SQVTM, ANQGSEA. The CDR3 totals 13 residues. The CDR3 loop is CSVRGGNLYEQYF. Here the CDR3 DNA reads TGCAGCGTCCGCGGGGGTAACCTCTACGAGCAGTACTTC.

V gene TRBV2 combines with J gene TRBJ2-5; D is unclear. The CDR3 is made up of 11 amino acids. Trimming shortened V by 6 bases and J by 5 bases, and 7 bases separated the two germline ends. CDR1 and CDR2 from the germline V gene are SNHLY and FYNNEI. The CDR3 nucleotides read TGTGCCAGCAGGACCTGGGAGACCCAGTACTTC. This gives the protein CASRTWETQYF. Drawing the rest from reference TRBV2 and TRBJ2-5, the complete variable domain is EPEVTQTPSHQVTQMGQEVILRCVPISNHLYFYWYRQILGQKVEFLVSFYNNEISEKSEIFDDQFSVERPDGSNFTLKIRSTKLEDSAMYFCASRTWETQYFGPGTRLLVL.

The rearrangement uses TRBV12-3 or TRBV12-4 and TRBJ1-2; the match to TRBD1 covers 9 bases. Germline trimming cut 4 bases from V and 4 bases from J; bases unmatched to any gene: 7. There are 15 residues in the CDR3. CDR3: CASSSRGQGSYGYTF. The DNA of the CDR3 is TGTGCCAGCAGTTCACGCGGACAGGGGAGCTATGGCTACACCTTC.

The chain is built from TRBV28 and TRBJ2-3; TRBD2 matches 9 bases. Germline V CDR1 and CDR2: MDHEN, SYDVKM. V lost 5 bases, J lost 6 bases, and 21 bases stayed unmatched. This CDR3 contains 19 residues. The CDR3 loop reads CASSARVRRASGELDTQYF. As DNA, the CDR3 is TGTGCCAGCAGTGCCCGGGTACGAAGGGCTAGCGGGGAGTTGGATACGCAGTATTTT.

This chain joins TRBV20-1 and TRBJ1-1; no clear D gene. The CDR3 loop spans 14 amino acids. The V end lost 0 bases, the J end lost 0 bases, and 8 bases lay between the germline ends. Germline assignment: CDR1 DFQATT and CDR2 SNEGSKA (reference sequence). CDR3 residues: CSARDASMNTEAFF. CDR3 DNA sequence: TGCAGTGCTAGAGATGCGTCCATGAACACTGAAGCTTTCTTT.

The V gene is TRBV14, the J gene TRBJ2-5, with a weak D call TRBD1 (5 bases). Germline CDR1 and CDR2: SGHDN and FVKESK. V shed 3 bases and J shed 5 bases, with 16 bases lying between them. This CDR3 is 15 amino acids long. This CDR3 reads CASSQYKGVAETQYF. As DNA, the CDR3 is TGTGCCAGCAGCCAGTACAAAGGGGTGGCGGAGACCCAGTACTTC.

The genes are TRBV20-1 and TRBJ2-3, with D possibly called TRBD1 or TRBD2 (5 bases each). From germline, CDR1 is DFQATT and CDR2 SNEGSKA (reference sequence). The CDR3 consists of 15 residues. Deletions cut 3 bases from V and 6 bases from J, with 19 bases between. Here the CDR3 reads CSARDHITGPDTQYF. The DNA for the CDR3 is TGCAGTGCTAGGGACCATATTACGGGGCCGGATACGCAGTATTTT.

V gene TRBV20-1 combines with J gene TRBJ2-6, with a possible D match to TRBD2 (5 bases). Looked up from germline, CDR1 is DFQATT and CDR2 is SNEGSKA (reference sequence). This CDR3 is 14 amino acids long. This CDR3 reads CSATLGAGANVLTF. The CDR3 DNA reads TGCAGCGCGACATTGGGAGCCGGGGCCAACGTCCTGACTTTC.

The V gene is TRBV12-3 or TRBV12-4, the J gene TRBJ1-1; 10 positions match TRBD1. The CDR3 runs to 14 residues. With V trimmed by 7 bases and J by 5 bases, 7 bases remained unmatched. CDR3: CASNPTGGATEAFF. CDR3 sequence (DNA): TGTGCCAGCAACCCGACAGGGGGCGCGACTGAAGCTTTCTTT.

The CDR3 loop is CASSFERNTIYF. The CDR3 DNA reads as TGTGCCAGCAGTTTTGAGAGAAACACCATATATTTT. V is TRBV28 and J is TRBJ1-3; no definite D call. The V end was cut by 3 bases, the J end by 5 bases, with 5 bases between. The CDR3 runs 12 residues. Germline V gene data show CDR1 as MDHEN and CDR2 as SYDVKM.

The chain recombines TRBV20-1 with TRBJ2-3; D unresolved. Germline CDR1 DFQATT, CDR2 SNEGSKA (reference sequence). The CDR3 covers 10 residues. The ends were cut back, 3 bases at V and 7 bases at J, with 5 bases in the middle. The CDR3 DNA is TGCAGTGCTAGTAATTATACGCAGTATTTT. Amino acid sequence: CSASNYTQYF.